This TCR beta chain was captured by sequencing in a study of blood T cell repertoires in COVID-19. About the study: COVID-19 samples collected from the United States, Italy and Spain covered acute and convalescent phases. In each case, the material was cDNA or gDNA derived from T cells, B-cell-depleted T cells, or PBMCs.

TCRdb's table, derived via immunoSEQ multiplex PCR, lists solely in-frame clones and lacks some. Of some 250,000 clones in the sample, around four fifths were seen once. Sequencing was done on a sample of peripheral blood. The source is a man in his sixties with acute or convalescent COVID-19.

In DNA, the CDR3 is TGCGCCAGCACCCGGGACAGCTACTCTGGAAACACCATATATTTT. Encoded protein: CASTRDSYSGNTIYF. V is TRBV5-1 and J is TRBJ1-3, with 7 bases that match TRBD1. Trimming at V came to 6 bases and at J to 0 bases, leaving 6 bases not matched to a gene. CDR3 size: 15 residues. The V gene's germline CDR1 is SGHRS and CDR2 YFSETQ.